Included here is one T cell receptor (beta chain) sequence, with context. MiXCR was run by TCRdb on the RT-PCR reads, yielding one entry per CDR3 protein. The sample consists of roughly 960,000 distinct CDR3 sequences, under 20% of them appearing once. The data belong to a study of patients and donors after allogeneic stem cell transplantation. The CDR3 is 16 amino acids. With 1 base clipped from V and 7 bases from J, the junction kept 10 bases outside the gene matches. In germline, CDR1 is SGHDT, CDR2 YYEEEE. The V gene is TRBV5-6, the J gene TRBJ2-1, with 8 bases identical to TRBD2. The source of this sequence is a human donor who was either an allogeneic HSCT recipient or a stem cell or donor lymphocyte infusion donor (not recorded which). It is not recorded whose cells these are; they may come from a transplant donor. The sequencing input was blood, either unsorted or a sorted T cell fraction (not recorded which). The CDR3 coding sequence is TGTGCCAGCAGCTTGTTCCCAGCGGGAGTAGGTAATGAGCAGTTCTTC. Amino acid sequence: CASSLFPAGVGNEQFF.